These T cell receptor beta chains were read from a single sample in a study of T cells in Graves' hyperthyroidism and ophthalmopathy. MiXCR, applied by TCRdb to the multiplex PCR reads, yields one record per CDR3 protein. The sample has under 450,000 distinct CDR3 sequences; about 18% are singletons. The sequenced sample consisted of blood. Receptor source: a woman aged 25 to 39 with Graves' hyperthyroidism that later progressed to Graves' ophthalmopathy. Both conserved end residues are part of each CDR3. A D gene is named only where the DNA matches it firmly. Expanded clones are given a class, and other clones once, few, many or no size at all.

J | size | D | V | DNA | CDR3
TRBJ1-5 | . | . | TRBV2 | TGTGCCAGCAGTGAAGGTTTCTTAAATCAGCCCCAGCATTTT | CASSEGFLNQPQHF
TRBJ2-5 | many | . | TRBV15 | TGTGCCACCAGCAGAGAGGGGCAGCGGCCAGAGACCCAGTACTTC | CATSREGQRPETQYF
TRBJ2-2 | once | . | TRBV2 | TGTGCCAGCAGTTCAAGGTCTGACGCCGGGGAGCTGTTTTTT | CASSSRSDAGELFF
TRBJ2-4 | . | TRBD1 | TRBV6-1 | TGTGCCACCTCCCGGACAGGGTTGGCCAAAAACATTCAGTACTTC | CATSRTGLAKNIQYF
TRBJ1-1 | . | . | TRBV20-1 | TGCAGTGCTAGAGAGGGCAGCATGAACACTGAAGCTTTCTTT | CSAREGSMNTEAFF
TRBJ2-2 | . | . | TRBV7-9 | TGTGCCAGCAGCTCCAGTGGGAGGTCAAACACCGGGGAGCTGTTTTTT | CASSSSGRSNTGELFF
TRBJ2-3 | many | TRBD2 | TRBV5-1 | TGCGCCAGCAGCACAGCGGGGGATGGTGTCGATACGCAGTATTTT | CASSTAGDGVDTQYF
TRBJ2-1 | . | . | TRBV5-1 | TGCGCCAGCAGCTTGGAGCTCAGGGTAAATGAGCAGTTCTTC | CASSLELRVNEQFF
TRBJ1-5 | few | TRBD1 | TRBV6-4 | TGTGCCAACCCAGGGGGGCTCCAGGGGGCTCTGAGCAATCAGCCCCAGCATTTT | CANPGGLQGALSNQPQHF
TRBJ1-1 | many | . | TRBV4-1 | TGCGCCAGCAGCCAAGCGGCAGGGAACACTGAAGCTTTCTTT | CASSQAAGNTEAFF
TRBJ2-2 | few | . | TRBV4-1 | TGCGCCAGCAGCCAAGGGGACTCCGGGGAGCTGTTTTTT | CASSQGDSGELFF
TRBJ2-5 | many | . | TRBV7-8 | TGTGCCAGCAGCCCCACCAGCGGCAGGCCATCACAAGAGACCCAGTACTTC | CASSPTSGRPSQETQYF
TRBJ2-7 | many | . | TRBV29-1 | TGCAGCGTTACCGGGACCTTATCCTACGAGCAGTACTTC | CSVTGTLSYEQYF
TRBJ1-3 | many | . | TRBV11-3 | TGTGCCAGCAGCTCCCGGACGGATGGAAACACCATATATTTT | CASSSRTDGNTIYF
TRBJ1-2 | few | TRBD1 | TRBV12-3/TRBV12-4 | TGTGCCAGCAGACTGGACAGGGGGGACCTCGGCTACACCTTC | CASRLDRGDLGYTF
TRBJ1-1 | many | TRBD1 | TRBV29-1 | TGCAGCGTTTACAGGGGGCAAACTGAAGCTTTCTTT | CSVYRGQTEAFF
TRBJ2-7 | few | . | TRBV20-1 | TGCAGTGCTAGTTTTGCCGGGGCGAGTTACGAGCAGTACTTC | CSASFAGASYEQYF
TRBJ2-2 | few | TRBD1 | TRBV7-9 | TGTGCCAGCAGCTACGGGACAGGGGATACCGGGGAGCTGTTTTTT | CASSYGTGDTGELFF
TRBJ2-5 | many | TRBD2 | TRBV2 | TGTGCCAGCAGCAATCCACTAGCGTCTAAAGAGACCCAGTACTTC | CASSNPLASKETQYF
TRBJ2-2 | few | . | TRBV2 | TGTGCCAGCAGTGATTTGGGGCGCGGGGAGCTGCTTTTT | CASSDLGRGELLF
TRBJ2-2 | many | . | TRBV6-1 | TGTGCCACTAAAGCGACAGGGGCGGGAGCCGGGGAGCTGTTTTTT | CATKATGAGAGELFF
TRBJ2-3 | . | . | TRBV6-1 | TGTGCCAGCAGTGTGGGGTGGGACTTTCAGCCGATTACAGATACGCAGTATTTT | CASSVGWDFQPITDTQYF
TRBJ2-2 | few | . | TRBV7-7 | TGTGCTAGCAGCTTTGATGTGGGGGCGGCCGGGGAGCTGTTTTTT | CASSFDVGAAGELFF
TRBJ2-5 | many | . | TRBV6-1 | TGTGCCAGCAGTAACTACAGGGTAGGGTTGGAGACCCAGTACTTC | CASSNYRVGLETQYF
TRBJ2-1 | many | . | TRBV7-9 | TGTGCCACCCGAGGGGAATCCTACAATGAGCAGTTCTTC | CATRGESYNEQFF
TRBJ2-7 | many | . | TRBV10-3 | TGTGCCATCAGTGAGAGTGGGACACCATCCGAGCAGTACTTC | CAISESGTPSEQYF
TRBJ2-1 | many | TRBD1 | TRBV20-1 | TGCAGTGCCAGTGACAGGGATTACAATGAGCAGTTCTTC | CSASDRDYNEQFF